This TCR beta chain was sequenced for a study of T-cell memory formation after mild COVID-19. On the study more broadly: TCR clusters largely stayed donor specific.

TCRdb analysed the 5' RACE reads with MiXCR anew, one entry per CDR3 protein. The data show around 300,000 distinct CDR3 sequences, roughly 15% seen once. Study-wide findings and caveats: Contracting CD8+ clones were enriched in EMRA, CD4+ mainly in CM and EM. Contracting clones from day 15 to 85 had balanced CD4/CD8; later expanders favoured CD4+.

As for this clonotype: Its antigen is unidentified.

The CDR3 is 12 amino acids. Losses at the gene ends were 4 bases for V and 10 bases for J; bases not matched to a gene: 3. Germline values: CDR1 SGHRS, CDR2 YFSETQ. Input material: PBMCs or a T cell subset sorted from them (not recorded which). The source of this sequence is a man between 18 and 35 years old who had mild COVID-19 (a few samples of this study predate the infection). Cell type and time point are not known. V gene TRBV5-1 combines with J gene TRBJ1-5; 9 bases match TRBD1. The CDR3 protein is CASSETGGPQHF. The CDR3 DNA follows: TGCGCCAGCAGCGAGACAGGGGGTCCCCAGCATTTT.